The 3 T cell receptor beta chains below were found in one sample sequenced in a study of tumor-infiltrating lymphocytes in primary liver carcinoma. Using a constant-region primer together with ProtoScript II reverse transcriptase, TCR beta cDNA was made from 500 ng of total RNA. Three nested multiplex PCR rounds, a slightly modified ARM-PCR, produced the libraries for TCR beta. With TRBV1-TRBV30 forward primers and a C-beta reverse primer, the first two PCR rounds were run for nine to eleven cycles each. TCRdb reprocessed the multiplex PCR reads via MiXCR and lists one record per CDR3 protein. Here the sample spans about 350,000 distinct CDR3 sequences, almost 65% being singletons. Germline DNA was also extracted, while the blood RNA originated from unsorted whole blood. Sequencing was performed on peripheral blood. Receptor source: a man aged 40-55 years with primary liver carcinoma and hepatitis B virus infection.

To note about this clonotype: This may come from a read error, since a much larger clone is one base off. The CDR3 here is CARSIGDYGYTF. The DNA for the CDR3 is TGTGCCAGAAGTATAGGCGACTATGGCTACACCTTC. This chain links TRBV6-2 or TRBV6-3 with TRBJ1-2, with D unclear. V lost 9 bases to trimming and J lost 3 bases, with 11 bases between them. Looked up from germline, CDR1 is MNHEY and CDR2 is SVGEGT. The CDR3 is 12 residues long.

V usage is TRBV28 and J usage is TRBJ2-5; TRBD1 might be the D (6 bases). Germline V CDR1 and CDR2: MDHEN, SYDVKM. The CDR3 has 13 residues. Trimming pared 8 bases from V and 5 bases from J, leaving 15 bases between. CDR3 nucleotide sequence: TGTGCCAGCGATGGGGGCCGGTGGGAGACCCAGTACTTC. Its translation: CASDGGRWETQYF.

This clonotype was observed a handful of times. This CDR3 is missing its conserved last phenylalanine or tryptophan, likely due to a read error. The chain couples TRBV11-1 to TRBJ2-7; 8 nucleotides match TRBD1. Germline V lookup: CDR1 SGHAT, CDR2 FQDESV (reference sequence). V lost 9 bases and J lost 5; bases outside the gene matches: 6. The CDR3 loop spans 12 amino acids. CDR3 DNA: TGTGCCAGTAGCCCGGACAGGGACGAGCAGTACTCC. It is translated as CASSPDRDEQYS.